This TCR beta chain originates from a study of cytomegalovirus exposure and HLA in healthy donors. Study-level results: In a later analysis, CMV-associated beta chains were mostly HLA-associated, it appeared.

The V end lost 8 bases, the J end lost 5 bases, and 12 bases lay between the germline ends. Germline CDR1 MNHNY, CDR2 SVGAGI (reference sequence). The CDR3 consists of 12 residues. Many counts were recorded for this clone. The target antigen is unknown. PCR employed 60 Vbeta and 13 Jbeta primers. Methods used by the authors: Unique TCR beta chains numbered around 75 million in a later analysis, with 10 million to 14 million shared. Method: immunoSEQ multiplex PCR; TCRdb's copy keeps in-frame clones and lacks some. D and trimming come from the DNA, and the V and J calls and clone size come from that table. The sample records some 180,000 clones, 70% to 80% being singletons.

Sequencing was carried out using PBMCs. The chain joins TRBV6-6 to TRBJ1-1; D might be TRBD1 (5 bases). The TCR was taken from a man between 18 and 35 years old in good health and CMV-seronegative. The CDR3 sequence is CASGPRGTEAFF. The CDR3 DNA is TGTGCCAGCGGGCCCCGGGGGACTGAAGCTTTCTTT.